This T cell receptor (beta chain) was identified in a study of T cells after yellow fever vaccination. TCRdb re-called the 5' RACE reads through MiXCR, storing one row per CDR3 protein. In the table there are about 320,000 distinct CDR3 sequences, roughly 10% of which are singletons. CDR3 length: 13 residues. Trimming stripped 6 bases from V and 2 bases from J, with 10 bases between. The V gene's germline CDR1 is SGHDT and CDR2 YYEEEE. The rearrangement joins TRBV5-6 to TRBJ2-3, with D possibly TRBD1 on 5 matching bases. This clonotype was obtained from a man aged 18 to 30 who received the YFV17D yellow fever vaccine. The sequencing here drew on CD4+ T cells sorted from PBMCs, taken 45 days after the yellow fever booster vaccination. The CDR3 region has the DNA TGTGCCAGCACCCAGACAGACACAGATACGCAGTATTTT. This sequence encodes CASTQTDTDTQYF.